The clone carrying this T cell receptor (beta chain) was counted between two and nine times. These data come from a study of post-analysis software for immune sequencing data. Study overall: The disease courses covered relapsing-remitting, secondary progressive and progressive-relapsing multiple sclerosis.

Unique molecular identifiers were built into the TCR beta cDNA libraries. MiXCR, applied by TCRdb to the PCR reads, yields one record per CDR3 protein. Among hundreds of thousands of distinct CDR3 sequences listed, roughly 46% were seen once. This TCR was sampled from a girl aged 10 to 17 with multiple sclerosis. The specimen sequenced was blood.

The CDR3 DNA sequence: TGCAGTGCTAGAGATCTACTAGCGGGAACGATCCAAGAGACCCAGTACTTC. This gives the protein CSARDLLAGTIQETQYF. This chain connects TRBV20-1 to TRBJ2-5; 10 nucleotides line up with TRBD2. Per the germline V gene, CDR1 is DFQATT and CDR2 is SNEGSKA (reference sequence). The CDR3 is made up of 17 amino acids. V dropped 0 bases and J dropped 1; count of bases not matched to a gene: 8.